Sequencing of this T cell receptor (beta chain) was carried out in a study of shared clonotypes between healthy human individuals. Study-level findings and limits: When naive CD4 clonotypes were compared across a handful of donors, approximately 5% were shared.

Deep was the level used in running the assay. Across several immunoSEQ plates, the genomic DNA of each subset was split evenly. Sequencing was performed with immunoSEQ multiplex PCR; in TCRdb, only in-frame clones are kept and a portion is missing. This sample carries 110,000 or so clones, 55% to 70% of them seen once, and the ten largest clones take almost 25%. With respect to this clone: Its antigen is currently unknown.

The sample was memory CD8+ T cells sorted from blood. Subset noted: CD45RO+ cells pooled with CCR7-negative TemRA cells. The sequence derives from a woman aged 25 to 39 in good health.

CDR3 in amino acids: CASSDWEQGGKTQYF. The CDR3 DNA follows: TGTGCCAGCAGTGATTGGGAACAGGGTGGGAAGACCCAGTACTTC. This chain links TRBV6-1 with TRBJ2-5; a weak D match, TRBD1 (6 bases). CDR3 size: 15 residues. CDR1 is MNHNS, CDR2 SASEGT, per germline. V was clipped by 3 bases and J by 6 bases, with 17 bases between them.